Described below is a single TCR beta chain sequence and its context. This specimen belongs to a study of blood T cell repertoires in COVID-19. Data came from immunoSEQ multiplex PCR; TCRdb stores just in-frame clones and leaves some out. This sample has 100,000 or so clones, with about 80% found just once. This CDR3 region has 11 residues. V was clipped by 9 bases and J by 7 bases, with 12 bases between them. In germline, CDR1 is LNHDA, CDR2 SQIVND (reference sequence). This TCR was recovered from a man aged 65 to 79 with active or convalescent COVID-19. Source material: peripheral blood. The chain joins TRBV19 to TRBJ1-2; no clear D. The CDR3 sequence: CASIPGTGYTF. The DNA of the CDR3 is TGTGCCAGCATCCCTGGCACTGGCTACACCTTC.